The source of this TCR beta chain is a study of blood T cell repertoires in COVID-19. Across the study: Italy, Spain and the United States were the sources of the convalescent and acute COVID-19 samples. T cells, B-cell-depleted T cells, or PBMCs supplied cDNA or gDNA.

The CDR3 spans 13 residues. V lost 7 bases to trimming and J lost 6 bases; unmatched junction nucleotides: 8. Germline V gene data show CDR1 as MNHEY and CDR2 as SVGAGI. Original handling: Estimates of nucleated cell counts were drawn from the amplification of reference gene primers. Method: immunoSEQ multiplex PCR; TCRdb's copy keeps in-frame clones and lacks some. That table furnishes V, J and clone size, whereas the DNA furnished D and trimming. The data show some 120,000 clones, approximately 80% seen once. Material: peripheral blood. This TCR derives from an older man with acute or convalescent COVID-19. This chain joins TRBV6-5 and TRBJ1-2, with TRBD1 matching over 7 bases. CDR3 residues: CASILTGTDGYTF. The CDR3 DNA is TGTGCCAGCATACTGACAGGGACGGATGGCTACACCTTC.